This TCR beta chain was recorded in a study of T cell responses to AZD1222 COVID-19 vaccine. Study-wide results and caveats: Donor demographics were predominantly white British with a female majority; clonal diversity may be underestimated. Once two AZD1222 doses were given, Spike-specific TCR breadth and depth went up. At baseline, just a handful of AZD1222 recipients tested seropositive.

As for this clone: Its antigen remains unknown.

Assay: immunoSEQ multiplex PCR; the TCRdb copy retains only in-frame clones and omits some. The repertoire holds some 150,000 clones, with 87% as singletons. V was cut by 3 bases and J by 0 bases, with 8 bases left in between. Germline V lookup: CDR1 SGHAT, CDR2 FQNNGV. The CDR3 runs 15 residues. Doses given second, at about 4 or about 12 weeks, were pooled. The V and J genes are TRBV11-2 and TRBJ1-4; D is ambiguous. The sample was peripheral blood, taken 28 days after the second AZD1222 dose. This sequence originates from an adult who received the AZD1222 COVID-19 vaccine. Written as DNA, the CDR3 is TGTGCCAGCAGCTTCCTCTCGCCAACTAATGAAAAACTGTTTTTT. This gives the protein CASSFLSPTNEKLFF.